The 25 T cell receptor beta chains below were found in one sample sequenced in a study of CD8 T cells in ankylosing spondylitis. TCRdb re-derived calls from the 5' RACE reads in MiXCR, one entry per CDR3 protein. The data hold 200,000 to 250,000 distinct CDR3 sequences, with under 12% observed a single time. Material: blood, either unsorted or a sorted T cell fraction (not recorded which). The receptors come from a male donor with ankylosing spondylitis or in good health (not recorded which).

This clonotype was detected many times. V gene TRBV7-2 combines with J gene TRBJ2-7; D remains ambiguous. The germline V and J ends were trimmed by 5 bases and 6 bases, with 14 bases remaining between them. The CDR3 runs to 13 residues. Per germline, CDR1 SGHTA and CDR2 FQGNSA. The CDR3 DNA reads as TGTGCCAGCAGCCCCCGAGCTCGCGCCGAGCAGTACTTC. Translating it yields CASSPRARAEQYF.

This clonotype was recorded many times. The chain recombines TRBV3-1 with TRBJ2-5; possibly TRBD1 or TRBD2 for D (5 bases each). Per germline, CDR1 LGHDT and CDR2 YNNKEL (reference sequence). CDR3 length: 14 amino acids. Between the trimmed V and J ends, which lost 4 bases and 0 bases, there was a span of 9 bases. The CDR3 protein is CASSPGTNQETQYF. The CDR3 DNA reads TGTGCCAGCAGCCCCGGGACCAACCAAGAGACCCAGTACTTC.

On this clonotype itself: At one boundary the junction diverges from the germline segment, which might be a read error. This sequence joins TRBV15 and TRBJ1-2; D uncertain. Germline assignment: CDR1 LNHNV and CDR2 YYDKDF (reference sequence). This CDR3 comprises 11 residues. CDR3 region: CATSRDHGDTF. In nucleotides, the CDR3 is TGTGCCACCAGCAGAGATCATGGCGACACCTTC.

Only a few counts were recorded for this clonotype. This chain links TRBV12-3 or TRBV12-4 with TRBJ2-7; D is perhaps TRBD2 (5 bases). V was cut by 6 bases and J by 2 bases, with 11 bases left in between. This CDR3 comprises 13 residues. The CDR3 spells CASSPLGPYEQYF. CDR3 DNA: TGTGCCAGCAGCCCACTAGGTCCCTACGAGCAGTACTTC.

A few counts support this clonotype. This sequence joins TRBV15 and TRBJ2-1; the match to TRBD1 covers 9 bases. Per germline, CDR1 LNHNV and CDR2 YYDKDF (reference sequence). Trimming removed 3 bases from V and 7 bases from J; junction bases left unmatched: 4. This CDR3 is built from 14 residues. CDR3 nucleotides: TGTGCCACCAGCAGGGGACAGGGAATGAATGAGCAGTTCTTC. As protein: CATSRGQGMNEQFF. The whole variable domain, filled in from reference TRBV15 and TRBJ2-1, reads DAMVIQNPRYQVTQFGKPVTLSCSQTLNHNVMYWYQQKSSQAPKLLFHYYDKDFNNEADTPDNFQSRRPNTSFCFLDIRSPGLGDTAMYLCATSRGQGMNEQFFGPGTRLTVL.

This clonotype has only a few counts. The J gene is TRBJ2-7, the V gene TRBV5-1, with 11 bases that match TRBD2. The J segment lost 5 bases and the V segment lost 0 bases, leaving 7 bases of the junction unmatched. From germline, CDR1 is SGHRS and CDR2 YFSETQ. The CDR3 runs 16 residues. The CDR3 here is CASSLGVLAGAHEQYF. The CDR3 DNA is TGCGCCAGCAGCTTGGGGGTACTAGCGGGGGCCCACGAGCAGTACTTC.

A few counts support this clonotype. This chain connects TRBV6-1 to TRBJ1-4; D is ambiguous. V lost 4 bases and J 1 base, leaving 10 bases between the germline ends. CDR3 size: 15 residues. Looked up from germline, CDR1 is MNHNS and CDR2 is SASEGT. The CDR3 nucleotides read TGTGCCAGCAGTGGAGGGATGGTAACTAATGAAAAACTGTTTTTT. This codes for CASSGGMVTNEKLFF.

Regarding this clonotype: This could be a read error, since a much larger clone is one nucleotide away. This rearrangement joins TRBV20-1 to TRBJ2-5; the match to TRBD2 covers 7 bases. This CDR3 spans 11 amino acids. Germline V gene lookup returns CDR1 DFQATT and CDR2 SNEGSKA (reference sequence). The CDR3 DNA sequence: TGCAGTGCGCGGGGGAAAGAGACCCCGTACTTC. It encodes CSARGKETPYF.

Many counts were recorded for this clonotype. The rearrangement joins TRBV5-1 to TRBJ1-2; no reliable D call. Germline V gene lookup returns CDR1 SGHRS and CDR2 YFSETQ. The CDR3 is 13 residues long. V was pared by 0 bases and J by 8 bases, with 11 bases between. CDR3 region: CASSLDGVGGYTF. CDR3 in DNA: TGCGCCAGCAGCTTGGACGGAGTTGGAGGCTACACCTTC.

This clonotype was seen many times. The chain uses TRBV20-1 and TRBJ2-7; 9 bases map to TRBD1. The CDR3 covers 15 residues. V was clipped by 5 bases and J by 6 bases; unmatched bases: 14. CDR1 is DFQATT, CDR2 SNEGSKA, per germline (reference sequence). CDR3 amino acids: CSALRPGTGFAEQYF. The CDR3 region has the DNA TGCAGTGCTCTTAGACCCGGGACAGGGTTCGCCGAGCAGTACTTC.

This clonotype was counted at least ten times. The chain recombines TRBV28 with TRBJ2-5, with 9 nucleotides matching TRBD2. Germline V gene data show CDR1 as MDHEN and CDR2 as SYDVKM. J was trimmed by 3 bases and V by 3 bases; bases with no gene match: 8. There are 16 residues in the CDR3. Here the CDR3 reads CASSLGRRGGKETQYF. For the CDR3, the DNA is TGTGCCAGCAGTTTGGGCAGGCGGGGGGGAAAAGAGACCCAGTACTTC.

The rearrangement joins TRBV9 to TRBJ1-1; TRBD1 agrees at 7 bases. Germline lookup yields CDR1 SGDLS and CDR2 YYNGEE. After removal of 0 bases from V and 0 bases from J, the junction contained 5 bases not matched to a gene. The CDR3 contains 16 residues. As DNA, the CDR3 is TGTGCCAGCAGCGTAGCCCCCCAGGGGGTGAACACTGAAGCTTTCTTT. Protein product: CASSVAPQGVNTEAFF.

This clonotype was seen at least ten times. This chain joins TRBV7-3 and TRBJ2-5; 9 bases are a match to TRBD1. The ends lost 5 bases at V and 2 bases at J; junction bases unmatched: 9. Germline values: CDR1 SGHTA, CDR2 FQGTGA. This CDR3 is 16 amino acids long. CDR3 sequence: CASSNRQGGGQETQYF. The CDR3 DNA sequence: TGTGCCAGCAGCAATAGACAGGGGGGAGGACAAGAGACCCAGTACTTC.

This clonotype was observed many times. This chain connects TRBV18 to TRBJ1-4, with 12 nucleotides matching TRBD1. Trimming cost V 3 bases and J 3 bases; bases outside gene matches: 2. CDR3 length: 16 amino acids. CDR1 KGHSH and CDR2 LQKENI come from the germline V gene. The chain's CDR3 is CASSPGTGGSNEKLFF. The CDR3 DNA is TGTGCCAGCTCACCCGGGACAGGGGGCTCTAATGAAAAACTGTTTTTT.

The table lists this clonotype with many counts. CDR3 coding DNA: TGCGCCAGCAGCCTTGACCTCTTTGGTACTGAAGCTTTCTTT. Its protein product is CASSLDLFGTEAFF. The chain carries TRBV5-1 and TRBJ1-1; no clear D. Germline V lookup: CDR1 SGHRS, CDR2 YFSETQ. Trimming pared 4 bases from V and 5 bases from J, leaving 15 bases between. The CDR3 spans 14 residues.

The J gene is TRBJ2-3, the V gene TRBV6-1, with a possible D match to TRBD2 (5 bases). From germline, CDR1 is MNHNS and CDR2 SASEGT. Trimming pared 6 bases from V and 1 base from J, leaving 17 bases between. The CDR3 has 16 residues. The CDR3 sequence: CASRGARVQGTDTQYF. CDR3 nucleotide sequence: TGTGCCAGCAGAGGCGCGCGGGTGCAGGGCACAGATACGCAGTATTTT.

At least ten counts were recorded for this clonotype. The rearrangement uses TRBV6-1 and TRBJ1-5; the match to TRBD1 covers 7 bases. Germline CDR1 and CDR2: MNHNS and SASEGT. This CDR3 region has 14 residues. Trimming removed 4 bases from V and 4 bases from J; junction bases left unmatched: 4. The CDR3, as DNA: TGTGCCAGCAGTGGACAGGGACAAAATCAGCCCCAGCATTTT. Protein product: CASSGQGQNQPQHF.

This clonotype was found many times. The chain has TRBV5-1 and TRBJ2-7; D ambiguous. From germline, CDR1 is SGHRS and CDR2 YFSETQ. CDR3 size: 14 residues. Deletions cut 0 bases from V and 3 bases from J, with 10 bases between. Here the CDR3 DNA reads TGCGCCAGCAGCTTGGAAGGGCAGATCTACGAGCAGTACTTC. Translation: CASSLEGQIYEQYF.

The CDR3 sequence: CASSINRGLGEQYF. In DNA, the CDR3 is TGTGCCAGCAGCATTAACAGGGGGCTAGGGGAGCAGTACTTC. This chain links TRBV7-2 with TRBJ2-7; 9 nucleotides align to TRBD1. Trimming removed 5 bases from V and 7 bases from J; junction bases left unmatched: 9. CDR1 and CDR2 from the germline V gene are SGHTA and FQGNSA. This CDR3 comprises 14 residues.

About this clonotype itself: A single base separates this from a much larger clone, so it may be a read error. The rearrangement links TRBV5-1 to TRBJ2-5, with TRBD1 as a possible D gene (5 bases). Germline V CDR1 and CDR2: SGHRS, YFSETQ. This CDR3 region has 14 residues. In DNA form, the CDR3 reads TGCGCCGGCAGCTTGGTTACAGGAGAAGAGACCCAGTACTTC. This encodes CAGSLVTGEETQYF.

This clonotype was observed at least ten times. The chain recombines TRBV5-1 with TRBJ2-1; D unresolved. The germline V and J ends were trimmed by 6 bases and 0 bases, with 10 bases remaining between them. The CDR3 sequence is 14 residues long. Germline V gives CDR1 SGHRS, CDR2 YFSETQ. CDR3 sequence (DNA): TGCGCCAGCACTGTCGGTAGCTCCTACAATGAGCAGTTCTTC. Translating it yields CASTVGSSYNEQFF.

CDR3 nucleotide sequence: TGCAGTGCTAGAGTAACGGGTAATGAAAAACTGTTTTTT. Residues: CSARVTGNEKLFF. The chain couples TRBV20-1 to TRBJ1-4; D is uncertain. This CDR3 is built from 13 residues. Germline lookup yields CDR1 DFQATT and CDR2 SNEGSKA (reference sequence). V lost 1 base and J lost 4, with 7 bases in between.

This clonotype was observed at least ten times. This chain joins TRBV11-2 and TRBJ2-1; 8 nucleotides match TRBD1. This CDR3 comprises 18 residues. The germline CDR1 and CDR2 sequences are SGHAT and FQNNGV. The V segment lost 4 bases and the J segment 1 base; nucleotides outside the gene matches: 12. CDR3 nucleotides: TGTGCCAGCAGCTCCCAGCATTCGGACAGGGTATCCTACAATGAGCAGTTCTTC. Amino acid sequence: CASSSQHSDRVSYNEQFF.

The rearrangement uses TRBV7-6 and TRBJ2-5; TRBD2 agrees at 8 bases. This CDR3 is built from 17 residues. V gave up 2 bases and J gave up 2 bases; unmatched junction bases: 10. Per germline, CDR1 SGHVS and CDR2 FNYEAQ. DNA for the CDR3: TGTGCCAGCAGCTTAATCTCCGGTCGGGGGGGACAAGAGACCCAGTACTTC. This translates into CASSLISGRGGQETQYF.

This clonotype was seen ten or more times. The J gene is TRBJ2-1, the V gene TRBV7-2, with no clear D. V was shortened by 3 bases and J by 5 bases, with 5 bases between the two germline ends. Germline values: CDR1 SGHTA, CDR2 FQGNSA. The CDR3 consists of 12 residues. The CDR3 loop is CASSLVNNEQFF. CDR3 bases: TGTGCCAGCAGCTTGGTCAACAATGAGCAGTTCTTC.